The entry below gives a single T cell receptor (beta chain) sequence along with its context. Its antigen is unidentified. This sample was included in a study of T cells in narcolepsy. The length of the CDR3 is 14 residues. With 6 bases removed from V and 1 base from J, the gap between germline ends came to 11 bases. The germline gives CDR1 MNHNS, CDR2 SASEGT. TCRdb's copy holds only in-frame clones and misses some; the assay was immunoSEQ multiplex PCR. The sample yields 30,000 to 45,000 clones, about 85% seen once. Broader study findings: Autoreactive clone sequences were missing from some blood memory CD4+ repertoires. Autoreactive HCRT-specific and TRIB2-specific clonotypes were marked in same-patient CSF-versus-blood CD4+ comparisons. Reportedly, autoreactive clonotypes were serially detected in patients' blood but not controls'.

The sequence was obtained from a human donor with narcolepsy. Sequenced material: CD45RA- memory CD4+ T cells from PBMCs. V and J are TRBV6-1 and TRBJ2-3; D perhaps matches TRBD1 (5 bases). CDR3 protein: CASRVGHGTDTQYF. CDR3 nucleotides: TGTGCCAGCAGGGTAGGACACGGCACAGATACGCAGTATTTT.